This T cell receptor beta chain originates from a study of blood T cell repertoires in COVID-19. Study summary: Samples of COVID-19 (acute and convalescent) were obtained from the United States, Italy and Spain.

Ages ranged from 18 to 89 years, with residence in fewer than 25 US areas. Two consecutive negative NP/OP PCR tests, clearance, or resolved symptoms defined Cohort 3 recovery. Only in-frame clones appear in the TCRdb table, and some are missing; sequencing was by immunoSEQ multiplex PCR. The table lists a few hundred thousand clones, around nine tenths of them singletons, with more than 1% in the top ten. CDR1 SQVTM and CDR2 ANQGSEA come from the germline V gene. The CDR3 has 12 residues. With 6 bases removed from V and 2 bases from J, the gap between germline ends came to 11 bases. J is TRBJ2-7 and V is TRBV29-1; a possible D gene is TRBD1 (5 bases). Sequenced input: PBMCs or T cells enriched from blood (not recorded which). The origin of this receptor is a woman aged 18-29 years who had recovered from COVID-19. CDR3 in amino acids: CSVWTPAYEQYF. CDR3 sequence (DNA): TGCAGCGTGTGGACACCAGCCTACGAGCAGTACTTC.